This TCR beta chain was observed in a study of T cells in Graves' hyperthyroidism and ophthalmopathy. Study context: It was at initial diagnosis, before any treatment, that peripheral blood was collected. Findings and limits, study-wide: Blood also contained most expanded thyroid clonotypes above 0.001.

At least ten counts were recorded for this clonotype. Its antigen is not identified. Exclusion followed for patients with uncontrolled infection, other autoimmune disease, pregnancy or lactation. Trimming took 5 bases from V and 3 from J, leaving 15 bases between them. Germline V gene lookup returns CDR1 MNHNS and CDR2 SASEGT. CDR3 length: 15 residues. Amplified regions were TCR beta CDR3 sequences from RNA transcripts. TCR CDR3 regions were first amplified by RT-PCR with HTBI primers. TCRdb fed the multiplex PCR reads into MiXCR, producing one record per CDR3 protein. Of about 130,000 distinct CDR3 sequences listed, 22% are singletons.

This clonotype was obtained from a woman aged 45-59 years with Graves' hyperthyroidism that later progressed to Graves' ophthalmopathy. The genes are TRBV6-1 and TRBJ2-3; tentatively, D is TRBD1 (6 bases). The sequencing sample was made of blood. CDR3 amino acids: CASSYGQKRTDTQYF. CDR3 nucleotides: TGTGCCAGCAGTTATGGACAGAAGAGGACAGATACGCAGTATTTT.